This TCR beta chain was identified during a study of blood T cells in healthy people across ages (dated by TCRdb to about 2015). Study-level background: Template switching captured roughly one uniquely barcoded TCR beta cDNA molecule per two T cells in model experiments. To track age-related changes in TCR beta repertoire diversity, the study relied on deep sequencing normalized with unique cDNA molecular identifiers. The study analyzed two additional independent replicas of 1 million unique cDNA reads from the same blood draw for two donors, one aged 18 to 30 and one aged 80 or older. Four age groups were formed from the donors: young (average about 15 years), middle-aged (just under 40), aged (about 62) and long-lived (more than 75).

Overall study results and their limits: Estimates of total diversity based on one million sequenced T cells were regarded as lower bounds and as underestimates. Compared with the aged group, the long-lived group had more naive CD4+ T cells, fewer expanded clones and increased TCR diversity, a pattern suggesting age selection. A strong correlation was found between observed TCR beta diversity and the percentage of naive T cells measured by flow cytometry. Since profiling was done on bulk unsorted PBMCs, naive and antigen-experienced compartments could not be conclusively compared. Because donor CMV infection status was unknown, age-related changes in expanded clonotypes were potentially confounded. Observed TCR beta diversity per million T cells fell roughly linearly with age, and a significant reduction was already apparent by age about 38.

In this sample, this clonotype turned up a few times. It lacks a known antigen. No much larger clone exists at a distance of one base, and base qualities are not known. The protocol used for the library was 5' RACE. TCRdb names Illumina HiSeq 2500 as the instrument used. A second PCR of about 6 to 12 cycles was performed with a sample-barcoded 5' primer and a J-beta primer mix. A unique molecular identifier was introduced onto each TCR beta cDNA molecule by a template-switch 5' adaptor carrying 12 random nucleotides. Each sample yielded at least 3 million CDR3-containing paired-end reads. First-strand cDNA was synthesized from all RNA with the Mint cDNA synthesis kit, primed by a TRBC-specific oligonucleotide. Following uracil-DNA glycosylase treatment, a first 18-cycle PCR with universal primers M1SS and BC2_uni_R was performed on all cDNA. Turning to the authors' computational methods: For normalization, 1 million high-quality reads were randomly selected from each sample, with every read carrying a distinct molecular identifier. Reads sharing molecular identifiers were discarded rather than binned into consensus sequences. MiTCR, with a Q25 quality threshold and the strictest error-elimination algorithm, was used for CDR3 identification, clonotype clustering and error correction. A nonparametric unseen species model using Euler transformation provided a lower-bound estimate of total TCR beta diversity. Through fastp at Q25 and MiXCR, TCRdb rebuilt clones from the public reads, retaining in-frame beta chains. All rows with the same CDR3 protein become a single entry with the most common DNA and genes. What appears here as the V and J calls and clone size reflects TCRdb's work, not the paper's. This sample has about 800,000 distinct CDR3 sequences in its table, and roughly 25% of those were observed once. Of the sample, approximately 4% falls within the top ten clones.

Donors were a few dozen systemically healthy Caucasian individuals from Russia aged roughly 6 to 90 years. Each donor gave 8 to 10 milliliters of peripheral blood, drawn into EDTA-treated Vacutainer tubes. Ficoll-Paque density-gradient centrifugation was used to isolate PBMCs, with at least 6.5 million per sample. Trizol reagent was used to extract total RNA from PBMCs, with at least 5 micrograms per sample. The percentages of naive CD45RAhigh/CD27high T cells were determined by flow cytometry on a PBMC aliquot from every donor. This sample was also put to use in a study of T cells of mothers and their children. The second investigation adds: Nine systemically healthy Caucasian individuals, comprising three mothers and their six children, were included as donors. cDNA synthesis consumed the entire amount of extracted RNA, loaded at 1.5 ug RNA in each 15 ul reaction. Sample barcodes and 2-4 random nucleotides were added via the M1S primer in the second PCR. Each mother yielded over 8.5 million TCR beta CDR3 reads and each child 2.5 million to 3 million reads. Thymic selection shapes the output of TCR recombination in a similar way in related and unrelated pairs, and inherited differences have a minor effect. Related mother-child pairs always showed normalized repertoire overlap that was slightly higher than in unrelated mother-child pairs, though the difference was never significant. No persistent microchimeric T cell clones were detected, at a sensitivity of around 97 clones per million clonotypes. To look for features that set related mother-child pairs apart from unrelated individuals, the researchers ran deep NGS to compare the TCR beta repertoires of mothers and children. Mothers averaged about 37 +/- 4 years of age and children averaged about 10 +/- 4 years. After adapter ligation with NEBNext reagents, the libraries were sequenced on Illumina HiSeq 2000 with 100+100 nt paired-end reads. Mother and child libraries were prepared a month apart and sequenced in separate runs to prevent cross-contamination. For each donor, between about 450,000 and 2,300,000 distinct TCR beta clonotypes were identified. Naive TCR beta clonotypes were estimated from low-frequency clonotypes matched to each donor's FACS-determined naive share, without sorting.

Sequenced: blood. The clonotype originates from a boy aged 5-17 years in good health.

The DNA sequence is as follows: TGTGCCAGCAGTGATCCCAGCGGGGGGTACACAGATACGCAGTATTTT. It translates as CASSDPSGGYTDTQYF. The chain is assembled from TRBV2 and TRBJ2-3; 9 central nucleotides agree with TRBD2. The CDR3 has 16 amino acids, counting the end cysteine and phenylalanine. Here the CDR3 DNA is all that survives: 48 bases in frame from base 1. After removal of 3 bases from V and 2 bases from J, the junction retains 6 bases not matched to a gene. CDR1 and CDR2 were assigned from the germline V gene as SNHLY and FYNNEI.